Listed below are T cell receptor beta chains from one sample, sequenced in a study of control samples from healthy donors and cancer patients. TCRdb's table, derived via immunoSEQ multiplex PCR, lists solely in-frame clones and lacks some. The data contain over 30,000 clones, about 85% of them singletons. The sequenced sample consisted of PBMCs. These receptors all come from a woman between 35 and 50 years old with lung cancer. CDR3s include the opening cysteine and the closing phenylalanine or tryptophan. A D gene is named only where the DNA matches it firmly. Clone size is shown for a subset of rows, as once, few, many or a class of expanded clone.

CASSLEAGVAYEQYF | TGTGCCAGCAGCTTAGAAGCGGGGGTAGCCTACGAGCAGTACTTC | - | TRBD2 | TRBJ2-7 | TRBV7-3 | 15
CASSQTGGYGNTIYF | TGTGCCAGCAGCCAGACAGGGGGGTACGGAAACACCATATATTTT | - | TRBD1 | TRBJ1-3 | TRBV4-2 | 15
CASRSPGTGKYEQYF | TGTGCCAGCAGATCACCCGGGACAGGGAAGTACGAGCAGTACTTC | few | TRBD1 | TRBJ2-7 | TRBV11-2 | 15
CASSLGTVNGYTF | TGTGCCAGCAGCCTCGGGACAGTAAATGGCTACACCTTC | - | TRBD1 | TRBJ1-2 | TRBV7-9 | 13
CASRKGAYEQYF | TGTGCCAGCAGGAAGGGGGCCTACGAGCAGTACTTC | - | - | TRBJ2-7 | TRBV11-2 | 12
CASSDVGSVEQYF | TGTGCCAGCAGTGACGTGGGTTCGGTCGAGCAGTACTTC | once | - | TRBJ2-7 | TRBV2 | 13
CASSLFLRGSSYNEQFF | TGTGCCAGCTCACTCTTTTTGCGGGGGAGCTCCTACAATGAGCAGTTCTTC | once | TRBD2 | TRBJ2-1 | TRBV18 | 17
CASTAEGVGVGTEAFF | TGTGCCAGCACCGCGGAGGGGGTAGGGGTTGGAACTGAAGCTTTCTTT | - | - | TRBJ1-1 | TRBV25-1 | 16
CAWSVRGSGGPYEQYF | TGTGCCTGGAGTGTACGGGGTAGCGGGGGCCCCTACGAGCAGTACTTC | - | TRBD2 | TRBJ2-7 | TRBV30 | 16
CASSVNSDTEAFF | TGTGCCAGCAGCGTAAATTCTGACACTGAAGCTTTCTTT | - | - | TRBJ1-1 | TRBV9 | 13
CASSFGTGDLETQYF | TGTGCCAGCAGCTTCGGGACAGGGGATTTGGAGACCCAGTACTTC | - | TRBD1 | TRBJ2-5 | TRBV7-9 | 15
CASSLALGTEAFF | TGTGCCAGCAGCTTAGCACTGGGGACTGAAGCTTTCTTT | - | - | TRBJ1-1 | TRBV7-9 | 13
CATKSPSKAHNQPQHF | TGTGCCACTAAATCGCCTTCGAAGGCCCACAATCAGCCCCAGCATTTT | once | - | TRBJ1-5 | TRBV19 | 16
CASSLEGRDGGYTF | TGTGCCAGCAGCTTAGAGGGTCGCGATGGGGGCTACACCTTC | - | - | TRBJ1-2 | TRBV11-3 | 14
CSVAGLAYEQYF | TGCAGCGTTGCGGGACTAGCGTACGAGCAGTACTTC | - | TRBD2 | TRBJ2-7 | TRBV29-1 | 12
CASSLVVGAIDGYTF | TGTGCCAGCAGCTTGGTGGTTGGGGCTATTGATGGCTACACCTTC | - | - | TRBJ1-2 | TRBV5-6 | 15
CASSPVRGGANVLTF | TGTGCCAGCTCACCGGTCAGGGGTGGGGCCAACGTCCTGACTTTC | - | - | TRBJ2-6 | TRBV18 | 15
CASSELDRKETQYF | TGTGCCAGCAGCGAGCTTGACAGAAAAGAGACCCAGTACTTC | - | - | TRBJ2-5 | TRBV9 | 14
CASSLAWGQGNYGYTF | TGCGCCAGCAGCTTGGCCTGGGGACAGGGGAACTATGGCTACACCTTC | - | TRBD1 | TRBJ1-2 | TRBV5-1 | 16
CASSFSGTNEKLFF | TGTGCCAGCAGTTTTTCAGGGACTAATGAAAAACTGTTTTTT | - | - | TRBJ1-4 | TRBV27 | 14
CASSHRLAGSTFQETQYF | TGTGCCAGCAGCCACCGACTAGCGGGAAGCACATTTCAAGAGACCCAGTACTTC | few | TRBD2 | TRBJ2-5 | TRBV14 | 18
CASSLIPDNTEAFF | TGCGCCAGCAGCTTGATTCCTGACAACACTGAAGCTTTCTTT | - | - | TRBJ1-1 | TRBV5-1 | 14
CASSPPGQGFIVAFF | TGTGCCAGCAGTCCGCCGGGACAGGGTTTTATCGTAGCTTTCTTT | - | TRBD1 | TRBJ1-1 | TRBV28 | 15
CASSPGGSTDTQYF | TGTGCCAGCAGCCCGGGGGGGAGCACAGATACGCAGTATTTT | - | TRBD2 | TRBJ2-3 | TRBV11-3 | 14
CASSVQGYNEQFF | TGTGCCAGCAGCGTTCAAGGGTACAATGAGCAGTTCTTC | - | - | TRBJ2-1 | TRBV11-1 | 13